This TCR beta chain was identified during a study of tumor-infiltrating lymphocytes in primary liver carcinoma. This clonotype was picked up a small number of times. Its ends do not fully match the called genes, so a read error is possible. The CDR3 is made up of 16 amino acids. It was from about 20-30 mg of unsorted bulk tissue that RNA and DNA were co-extracted. No treatment had been given to the patients, who were chronically infected with HBV. Samples were taken from five separate regions (per tumor). From about 530 ng total RNA, TCR beta cDNA was generated with a primer in the constant region. Construction of TCR beta libraries relied on three successive nested multiplex PCR rounds employing slightly modified ARM-PCR. Both of the initial two PCR rounds ran for roughly 10 cycles and employed TRBV1-TRBV30 forward primers alongside a C-beta reverse primer. MiXCR was run by TCRdb on the multiplex PCR reads, yielding one entry per CDR3 protein. The sample shows just under 55,000 distinct CDR3 sequences, 70% to 80% of them seen only once.

The specimen sequenced was liver tumor tissue from sampling region 2. Subset here: tumor region T2, inferior pole. The sequence was obtained from a man aged 40-55 years with primary liver carcinoma and hepatitis B virus infection. The J gene is TRBJ1-5, the V gene TRBV12-3 or TRBV12-4, with a weak D call TRBD1 (6 bases). CDR3 sequence reads: CVSSFHLTGLNQPQHF. The CDR3 DNA reads as TGTGTCAGCAGTTTCCACTTGACAGGCCTCAATCAGCCCCAGCATTTT.